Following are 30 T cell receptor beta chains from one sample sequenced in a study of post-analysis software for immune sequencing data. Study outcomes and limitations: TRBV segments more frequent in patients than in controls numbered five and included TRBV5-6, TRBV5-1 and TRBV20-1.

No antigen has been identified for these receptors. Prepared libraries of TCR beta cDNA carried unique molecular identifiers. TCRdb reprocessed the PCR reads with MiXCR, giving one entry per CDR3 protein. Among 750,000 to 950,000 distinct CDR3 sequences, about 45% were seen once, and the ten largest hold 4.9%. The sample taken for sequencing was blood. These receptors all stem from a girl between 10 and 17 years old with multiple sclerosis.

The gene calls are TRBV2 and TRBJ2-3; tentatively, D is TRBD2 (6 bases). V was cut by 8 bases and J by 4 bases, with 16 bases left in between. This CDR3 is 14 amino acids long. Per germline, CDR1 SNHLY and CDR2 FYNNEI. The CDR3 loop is CASGVGGNADTQYF. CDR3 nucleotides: TGTGCCAGCGGGGTGGGCGGGAACGCAGATACGCAGTATTTT.

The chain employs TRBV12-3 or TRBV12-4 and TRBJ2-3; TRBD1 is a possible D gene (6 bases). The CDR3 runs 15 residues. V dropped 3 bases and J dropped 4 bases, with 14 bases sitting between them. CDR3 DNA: TGTGCCAGCAGTTTCCGGGCAGGGGTGGCAGATACGCAGTATTTT. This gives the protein CASSFRAGVADTQYF.

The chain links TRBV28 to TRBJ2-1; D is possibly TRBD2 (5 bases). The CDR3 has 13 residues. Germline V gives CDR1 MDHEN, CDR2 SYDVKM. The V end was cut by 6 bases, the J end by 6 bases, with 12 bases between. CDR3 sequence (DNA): TGTGCCAGCAGATGGGCTAGCCCCAATGAGCAGTTCTTC. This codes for CASRWASPNEQFF. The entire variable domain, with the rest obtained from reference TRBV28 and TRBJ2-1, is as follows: DVKVTQSSRYLVKRTGEKVFLECVQDMDHENMFWYRQDPGLGLRLIYFSYDVKMKEKGDIPEGYSVSREKKERFSLILESASTNQTSMYLCASRWASPNEQFFGPGTRLTVL.

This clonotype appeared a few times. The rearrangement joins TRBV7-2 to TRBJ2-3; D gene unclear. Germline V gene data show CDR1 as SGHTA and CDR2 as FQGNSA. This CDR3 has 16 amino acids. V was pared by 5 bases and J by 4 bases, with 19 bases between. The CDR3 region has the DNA TGTGCCAGCAGCCCCCCCTTACGCGTGGCGGCAGATACGCAGTATTTT. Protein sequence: CASSPPLRVAADTQYF.

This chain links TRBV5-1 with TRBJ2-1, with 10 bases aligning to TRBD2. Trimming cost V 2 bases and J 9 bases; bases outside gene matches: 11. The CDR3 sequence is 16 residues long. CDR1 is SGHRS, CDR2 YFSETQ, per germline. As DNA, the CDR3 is TGCGCCAGCAGCTTTGGTCTAGCGGGAGACCCGGGTGAGCAGTTCTTC. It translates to CASSFGLAGDPGEQFF.

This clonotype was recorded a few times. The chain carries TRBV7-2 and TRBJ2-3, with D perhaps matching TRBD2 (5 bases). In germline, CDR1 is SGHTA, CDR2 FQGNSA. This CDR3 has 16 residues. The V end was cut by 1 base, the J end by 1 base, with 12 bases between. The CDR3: CASSLEAEVGTDTQYF. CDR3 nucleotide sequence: TGTGCCAGCAGCTTAGAAGCGGAGGTGGGCACAGATACGCAGTATTTT.

The CDR3 DNA reads as TGCAGTGCTAGAGGTTTCGGGGGGGGGTTCGATAGCAATCAGCCCCAGCATTTT. It is translated as CSARGFGGGFDSNQPQHF. The genes are TRBV20-1 and TRBJ1-5; D perhaps matches TRBD1 (5 bases). Germline CDR1 and CDR2: DFQATT and SNEGSKA (reference sequence). V gave up 1 base and J gave up 0 bases, with 19 bases separating them. The CDR3 loop spans 18 amino acids.

This chain's CDR3 is CASSSPETSTYEQYF. The CDR3 nucleotides are TGTGCCAGCAGCTCGCCCGAGACTAGCACATACGAGCAGTACTTC. The J gene is TRBJ2-7, the V gene TRBV7-6; TRBD2 agrees at 7 bases. The CDR3 extends over 15 amino acids. Germline trimming cut 4 bases from V and 4 bases from J; bases unmatched to any gene: 10. From germline, CDR1 is SGHVS and CDR2 FNYEAQ. Based on the CDR3 plus reference TRBV7-6 and TRBJ2-7, the full variable domain is GAGVSQSPRYKVTKRGQDVALRCDPISGHVSLYWYRQALGQGPEFLTYFNYEAQQDKSGLPNDRFSAERPEGSISTLTIQRTEQRDSAMYRCASSSPETSTYEQYFGPGTRLTVT.

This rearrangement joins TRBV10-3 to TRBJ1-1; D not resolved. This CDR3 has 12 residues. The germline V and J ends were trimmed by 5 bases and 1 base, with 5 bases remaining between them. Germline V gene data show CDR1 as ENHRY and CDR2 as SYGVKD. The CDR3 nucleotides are TGTGCCATCAGTCAGGAGAACACTGAAGCTTTCTTT. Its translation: CAISQENTEAFF.

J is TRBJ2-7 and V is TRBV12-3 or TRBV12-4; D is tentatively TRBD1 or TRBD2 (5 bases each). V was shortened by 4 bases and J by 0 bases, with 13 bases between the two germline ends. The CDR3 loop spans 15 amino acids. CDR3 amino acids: CASSSQAGASYEQYF. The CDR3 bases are TGTGCCAGCAGTTCCCAGGCCGGGGCCTCCTACGAGCAGTACTTC.

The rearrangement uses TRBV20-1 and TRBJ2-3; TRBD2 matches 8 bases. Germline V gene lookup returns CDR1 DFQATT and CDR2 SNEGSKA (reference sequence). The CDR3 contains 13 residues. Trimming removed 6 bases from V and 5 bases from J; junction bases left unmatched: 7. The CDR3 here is CSALLADGDTQYF. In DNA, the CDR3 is TGCAGTGCGTTACTAGCGGATGGAGATACGCAGTATTTT.

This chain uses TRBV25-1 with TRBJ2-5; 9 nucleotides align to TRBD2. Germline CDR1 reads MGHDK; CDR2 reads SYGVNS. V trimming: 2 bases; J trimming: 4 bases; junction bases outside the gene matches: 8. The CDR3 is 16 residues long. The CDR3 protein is CASSERVAGVAETQYF. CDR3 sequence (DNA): TGTGCCAGCAGTGAACGTGTAGCGGGAGTGGCAGAGACCCAGTACTTC.

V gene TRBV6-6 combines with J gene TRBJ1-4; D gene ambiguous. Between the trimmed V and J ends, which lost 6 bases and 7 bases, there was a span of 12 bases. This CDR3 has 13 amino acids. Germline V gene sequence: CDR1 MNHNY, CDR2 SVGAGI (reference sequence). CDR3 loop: CASSPGNGEKLFF. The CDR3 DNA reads TGTGCCAGCAGCCCTGGGAATGGTGAAAAACTGTTTTTT.

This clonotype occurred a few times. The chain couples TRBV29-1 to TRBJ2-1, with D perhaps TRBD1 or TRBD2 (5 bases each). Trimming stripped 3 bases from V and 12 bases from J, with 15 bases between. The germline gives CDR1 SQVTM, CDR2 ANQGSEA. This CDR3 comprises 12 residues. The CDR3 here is CSVDIRGARQFF. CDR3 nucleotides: TGCAGCGTTGATATCCGAGGGGCGAGGCAGTTCTTC.

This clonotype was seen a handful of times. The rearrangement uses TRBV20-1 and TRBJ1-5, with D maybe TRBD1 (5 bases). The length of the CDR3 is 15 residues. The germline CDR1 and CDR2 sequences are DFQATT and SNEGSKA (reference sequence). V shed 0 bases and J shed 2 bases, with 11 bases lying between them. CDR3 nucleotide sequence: TGCAGTGCTAGAGATCTCGGGGCAGGCAATCAGCCCCAGCATTTT. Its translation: CSARDLGAGNQPQHF.

The CDR3 is CARGGRLAGSSTYEQYF. CDR3 nucleotides: TGTGCCAGAGGGGGCCGGCTAGCGGGTTCCTCCACCTACGAGCAGTACTTC. This sequence joins TRBV27 and TRBJ2-7; D may be TRBD2 (8 bases). This CDR3 has 17 residues. Looked up from germline, CDR1 is MNHEY and CDR2 is SMNVEV (reference sequence). Trimming pared 9 bases from V and 2 bases from J, leaving 26 bases between.

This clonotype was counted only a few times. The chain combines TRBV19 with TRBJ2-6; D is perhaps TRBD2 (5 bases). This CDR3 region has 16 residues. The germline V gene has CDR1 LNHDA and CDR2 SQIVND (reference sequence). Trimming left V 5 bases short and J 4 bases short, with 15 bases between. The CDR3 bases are TGTGCCAGTAGTCCTACAGCGGTTCAGGGGGCCAACGTCCTGACTTTC. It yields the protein CASSPTAVQGANVLTF.

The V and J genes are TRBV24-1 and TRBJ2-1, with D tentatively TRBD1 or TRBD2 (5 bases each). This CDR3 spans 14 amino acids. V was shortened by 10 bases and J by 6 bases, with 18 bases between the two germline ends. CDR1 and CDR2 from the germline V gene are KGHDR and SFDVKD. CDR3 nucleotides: TGTGCCACACAGGAAGCCGAGGGTTTCAATGAGCAGTTCTTC. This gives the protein CATQEAEGFNEQFF.

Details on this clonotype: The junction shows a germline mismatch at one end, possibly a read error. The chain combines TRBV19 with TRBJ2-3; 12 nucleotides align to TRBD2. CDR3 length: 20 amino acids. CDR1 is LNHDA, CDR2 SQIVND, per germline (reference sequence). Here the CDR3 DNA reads TGTGCCAATAGTACAGGGTTGACTAGCGGGAGAACTAGGGACACAGATACGCAGTATTTT. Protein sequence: CANSTGLTSGRTRDTDTQYF.

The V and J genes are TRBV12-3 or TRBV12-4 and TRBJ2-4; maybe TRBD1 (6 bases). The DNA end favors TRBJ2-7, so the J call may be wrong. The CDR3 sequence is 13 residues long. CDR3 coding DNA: TGTGCCAGCAGTTCGGGACAACGCTACGAGCAGTACTTC. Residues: CASSSGQRYEQYF.

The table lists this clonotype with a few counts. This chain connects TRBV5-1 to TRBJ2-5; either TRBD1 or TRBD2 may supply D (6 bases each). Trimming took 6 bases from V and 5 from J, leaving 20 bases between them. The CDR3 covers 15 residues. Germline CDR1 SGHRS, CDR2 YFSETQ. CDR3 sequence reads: CASTRGSGTRETQYF. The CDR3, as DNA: TGCGCCAGCACCAGGGGAAGTGGGACTCGGGAGACCCAGTACTTC.

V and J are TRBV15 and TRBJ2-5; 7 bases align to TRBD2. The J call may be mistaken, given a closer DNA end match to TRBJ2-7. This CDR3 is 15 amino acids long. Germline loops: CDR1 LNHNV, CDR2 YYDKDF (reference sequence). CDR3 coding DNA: TGTGCCACCAGCTACCCCGGTGAAGGGAGGGACGAGCAGTACTTC. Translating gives CATSYPGEGRDEQYF.

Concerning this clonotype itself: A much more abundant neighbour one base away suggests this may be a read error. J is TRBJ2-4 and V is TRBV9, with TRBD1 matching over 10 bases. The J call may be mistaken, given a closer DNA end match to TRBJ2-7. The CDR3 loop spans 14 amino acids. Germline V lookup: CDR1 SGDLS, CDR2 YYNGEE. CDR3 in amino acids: CTSSPRDRGYEQYF. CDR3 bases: TGTACCAGCAGCCCCCGGGACAGGGGCTACGAGCAGTACTTC.

CDR3: CASSPRPRRDTEAFF. The CDR3 nucleotides are TGTGCCAGCAGCCCCCGACCGAGAAGGGACACTGAAGCTTTCTTT. This chain uses TRBV7-2 with TRBJ1-1, with D hard to call. Trimming took 5 bases from V and 3 from J, leaving 16 bases between them. The germline CDR1 and CDR2 sequences are SGHTA and FQGNSA. CDR3 length: 15 residues.

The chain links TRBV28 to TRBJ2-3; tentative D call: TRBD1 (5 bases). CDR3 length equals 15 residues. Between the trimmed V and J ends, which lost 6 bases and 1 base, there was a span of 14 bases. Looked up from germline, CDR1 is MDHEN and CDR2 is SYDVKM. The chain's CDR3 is CASRGRAPGTDTQYF. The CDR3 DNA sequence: TGTGCCAGCAGAGGCAGGGCTCCTGGCACAGATACGCAGTATTTT. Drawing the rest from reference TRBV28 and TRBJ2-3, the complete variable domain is DVKVTQSSRYLVKRTGEKVFLECVQDMDHENMFWYRQDPGLGLRLIYFSYDVKMKEKGDIPEGYSVSREKKERFSLILESASTNQTSMYLCASRGRAPGTDTQYFGPGTRLTVL.

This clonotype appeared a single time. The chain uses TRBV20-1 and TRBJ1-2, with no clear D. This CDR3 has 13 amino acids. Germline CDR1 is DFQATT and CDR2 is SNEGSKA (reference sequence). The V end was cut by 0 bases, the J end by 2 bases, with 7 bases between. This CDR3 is CSARDITNYGYTF. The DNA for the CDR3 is TGCAGTGCTAGAGATATCACGAACTATGGCTACACCTTC.

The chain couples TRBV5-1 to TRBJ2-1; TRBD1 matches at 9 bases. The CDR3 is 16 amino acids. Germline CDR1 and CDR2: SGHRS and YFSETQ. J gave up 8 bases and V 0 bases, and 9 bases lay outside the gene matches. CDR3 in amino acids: CASSLGWDRERDEQFF. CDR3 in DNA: TGCGCCAGCAGCTTGGGTTGGGACAGGGAGAGAGATGAGCAGTTCTTC.

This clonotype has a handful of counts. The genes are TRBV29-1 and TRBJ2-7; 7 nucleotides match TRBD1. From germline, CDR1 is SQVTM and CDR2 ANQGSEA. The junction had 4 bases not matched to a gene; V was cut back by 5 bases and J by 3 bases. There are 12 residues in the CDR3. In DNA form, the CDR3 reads TGCAGCGTTCAAAGGGACAGCTACGAGCAGTACTTC. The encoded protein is CSVQRDSYEQYF.

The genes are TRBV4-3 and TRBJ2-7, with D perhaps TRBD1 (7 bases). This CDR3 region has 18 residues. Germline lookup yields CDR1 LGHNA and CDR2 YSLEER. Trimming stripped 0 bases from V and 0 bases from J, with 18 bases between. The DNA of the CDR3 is TGCGCCAGCAGCCAAGAGGCCTCCACAGGGGACTTCTCCTACGAGCAGTACTTC. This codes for CASSQEASTGDFSYEQYF.

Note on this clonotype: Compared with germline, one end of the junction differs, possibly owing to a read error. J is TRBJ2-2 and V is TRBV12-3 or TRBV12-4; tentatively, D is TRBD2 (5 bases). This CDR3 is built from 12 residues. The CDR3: CASRPSTGERFF. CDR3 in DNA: TGTGCCAGCAGGCCTTCCACCGGGGAGCGGTTTTTT.